This T cell receptor (beta chain) originates from a study of regulatory T cells in long-lasting Graves disease. Study observations and caveats: No thyroid tissue was studied; the work used peripheral blood only.

This clonotype was counted many times. Its target is unknown. Time point indicated: newly diagnosed GD, antithyroid drugs for less than 3 months. After RNA was extracted from PBMCs, the TCR library was made from it. V lost 5 bases to trimming and J lost 3 bases, with 5 bases between them. Per the germline V gene, CDR1 is SGHTA and CDR2 is FQGNSA. The CDR3 spans 11 residues. Libraries of TCR beta came from iRepertoire HTBI primers plus Arm-PCR of CDR3 regions. TCRdb ran MiXCR on the multiplex PCR reads and lists one entry per CDR3 protein. The repertoire holds 250,000 or so distinct CDR3 sequences, with 15% to 20% as singletons. In addition, the sample was reused for a study of T cells in Graves' hyperthyroidism and ophthalmopathy. That source reports: HTBI primers were used for first-round RT-PCR of the TCR CDR3. Stable hyperthyroidism and ophthalmopathy were separated using 13 V-J signatures.

The material was peripheral blood mononuclear cells (PBMCs), obtained at new diagnosis, from a patient treated with antithyroid drugs. This TCR was recovered from a woman in her twenties or thirties with Graves disease. This chain connects TRBV7-2 to TRBJ2-7; the D is unclear. CDR3 region: CASSELYEQYF. DNA of the CDR3: TGTGCCAGCAGCGAACTCTACGAGCAGTACTTC.